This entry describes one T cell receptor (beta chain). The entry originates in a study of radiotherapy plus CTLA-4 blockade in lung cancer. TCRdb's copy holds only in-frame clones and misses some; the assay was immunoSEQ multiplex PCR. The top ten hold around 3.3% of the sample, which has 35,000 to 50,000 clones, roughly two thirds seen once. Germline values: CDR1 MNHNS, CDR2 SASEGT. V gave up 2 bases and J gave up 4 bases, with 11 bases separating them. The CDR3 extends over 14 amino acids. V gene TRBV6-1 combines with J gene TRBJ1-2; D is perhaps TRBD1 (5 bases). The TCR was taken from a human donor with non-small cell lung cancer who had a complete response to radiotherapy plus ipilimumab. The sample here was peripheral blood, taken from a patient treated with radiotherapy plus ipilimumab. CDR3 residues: CASSEIAGPYGYTF. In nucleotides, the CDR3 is TGTGCCAGCAGTGAAATCGCAGGGCCCTATGGCTACACCTTC.